The next 8 T cell receptor beta chains were all read from a single sample in a study of blood T cell repertoires in COVID-19. Some clones are missing from TCRdb's copy, which holds only in-frame ones; the method was immunoSEQ multiplex PCR. The table has 220,000 or so clones, around 83% seen once. The specimen was peripheral blood. These TCRs come from a woman aged 80 or over with COVID-19, enrolled during active disease.

V and J are TRBV6-1 and TRBJ2-5; D gene unclear. The V gene's germline CDR1 is MNHNS and CDR2 SASEGT. CDR3 length equals 15 residues. The V gene lost 1 base and the J gene lost 2 bases, with 11 bases spanning the gap. CDR3 region: CASSEGWRSQETQYF. In nucleotides, the CDR3 is TGTGCCAGCAGTGAAGGTTGGAGAAGTCAAGAGACCCAGTACTTC.

Details on this clone: The junction does not match germline at one end; this may be a read error. The rearrangement joins TRBV24-1 to TRBJ2-1, with D hard to call. The CDR3 is 13 amino acids. Germline V gene data show CDR1 as KGHDR and CDR2 as SFDVKD. CDR3 nucleotide sequence: TGTGCCATCAGTGATGCGTCCTACAATGAGCAGTTCTTC. Its translation is CAISDASYNEQFF.

The J gene is TRBJ1-1, the V gene TRBV7-6; 8 bases agree with TRBD1. This CDR3 has 18 amino acids. V lost 1 base to trimming and J lost 7 bases; unmatched junction nucleotides: 17. In germline, CDR1 is SGHVS, CDR2 FNYEAQ. The CDR3 here is CASSLEPHSPGGLNEAFF. DNA of the CDR3: TGTGCCAGCAGCTTAGAGCCTCACTCCCCAGGGGGCTTGAATGAAGCTTTCTTT.

J is TRBJ2-1 and V is TRBV7-2; possible D gene TRBD2, 5 bases. The ends were cut back, 2 bases at V and 3 bases at J, with 8 bases in the middle. The CDR3 totals 14 residues. Germline V gives CDR1 SGHTA, CDR2 FQGNSA. In DNA, the CDR3 is TGTGCCAGCAGCTTAAGAGGGCGCTACAATGAGCAGTTCTTC. Translation gives CASSLRGRYNEQFF.

The chain has TRBV4-3 and TRBJ1-1, with 8 bases identical to TRBD1. The germline CDR1 and CDR2 sequences are LGHNA and YSLEER. There are 17 residues in the CDR3. Trimming took 0 bases from V and 0 from J; bases not matched to a gene: 6. This chain's CDR3 is CASSQDTRGPVNTEAFF. The CDR3 DNA reads as TGCGCCAGCAGCCAAGATACCAGGGGGCCGGTGAACACTGAAGCTTTCTTT.

J is TRBJ2-1 and V is TRBV5-5, with D maybe TRBD2 (6 bases). Trimming pared 3 bases from V and 3 bases from J, leaving 13 bases between. CDR1 SGHKS and CDR2 YYEKEE come from the germline V gene (reference sequence). The CDR3 consists of 15 residues. The CDR3 DNA reads TGTGCCAGCAGCTCATCTAGCGTGGGCTACAATGAGCAGTTCTTC. Protein sequence: CASSSSSVGYNEQFF.

In this sample, this clone turned up once. This rearrangement joins TRBV5-6 to TRBJ2-2, with TRBD1 as a possible D gene (6 bases). Trimming shortened V by 5 bases and J by 1 base, and 9 bases separated the two germline ends. CDR1 is SGHDT, CDR2 YYEEEE, per germline. The CDR3 spans 14 residues. The CDR3, as DNA: TGTGCCAGCAGGACGGGACAGAACACCGGGGAGCTGTTTTTT. As protein: CASRTGQNTGELFF.

The J gene is TRBJ2-4, the V gene TRBV3-1 (or the pseudogene TRBV3-2), with 12 bases aligning to TRBD2. Germline V lookup: CDR1 LGHDT, CDR2 YNNKEL (reference sequence). The CDR3 extends over 22 amino acids. V dropped 0 bases and J dropped 0; count of bases not matched to a gene: 15. CDR3 DNA: TGTGCCAGCAGCCAAGACTTCGGCCCTGCTAGCGGGGGGGCCCCAGCCAAAAACATTCAGTACTTC. It codes for CASSQDFGPASGGAPAKNIQYF.